This T cell receptor (beta chain) was found in a study of blood T cell repertoires in COVID-19. About the research overall: Acute-phase and convalescent COVID-19 samples originated in the United States, Italy and Spain. T cells, B-cell-depleted T cells, or PBMCs provided the cDNA or gDNA that served as material.

Germline V gives CDR1 SGHKS, CDR2 YYEKEE (reference sequence). CDR3 length: 16 residues. V gave up 0 bases and J gave up 7 bases, with 19 bases separating them. Authors' data handling: Amplified reference gene primers provided the basis for estimating nucleated cell counts. Sequencing used immunoSEQ multiplex PCR; TCRdb keeps in-frame clones, though not all of them. D and trimming were read from the DNA, whereas the V and J calls and clone size are those reported in that table. The sample carries roughly 210,000 clones, less than 90% recorded once. This clonotype was obtained from a woman aged 80 or over with COVID-19, enrolled during active disease. The chain uses TRBV5-5 and TRBJ1-2, with TRBD1 as a possible D gene (6 bases). Source material: peripheral blood. The CDR3 DNA sequence: TGTGCCAGCAGCTTGGCAGGGGCCGAATCCTTGGGTGGCTACACCTTC. It translates to CASSLAGAESLGGYTF.